This passage covers 20 T cell receptor beta chains from one sample sequenced in a study of T cell responses to AZD1222 COVID-19 vaccine. TCRdb's table, derived via immunoSEQ multiplex PCR, lists solely in-frame clones and lacks some. The data contain approximately 100,000 clones, 87% of them singletons. The sequenced sample was peripheral blood, obtained on day 0 of AZD1222 vaccination. These receptors all come from an adult in good health.

As DNA, the CDR3 is TGTGCCAGCAGCGTACGCCAAGATAACTATGGCTACACCTTC. Its protein is CASSVRQDNYGYTF. The chain carries TRBV9 and TRBJ1-2; D is unresolved. Looked up from germline, CDR1 is SGDLS and CDR2 is YYNGEE. This CDR3 comprises 14 residues. Trimming left V 1 base short and J 1 base short, with 8 bases between.

The CDR3 sequence is CAREFGEQYF. CDR3 coding DNA: TGTGCCAGGGAGTTTGGTGAGCAGTACTTC. This sequence joins TRBV6-4 and TRBJ2-7; D not certain. The germline V gene encodes CDR1 MRHNA and CDR2 SNTAGT. This CDR3 contains 10 residues. The V end lost 9 bases, the J end lost 7 bases, and 10 bases lay between the germline ends.

This chain links TRBV28 with TRBJ2-3; maybe TRBD1 (6 bases). Germline-derived CDR1 and CDR2 are MDHEN and SYDVKM. CDR3 size: 12 residues. V lost 6 bases, J lost 6 bases, and 10 bases lay in between. Here the CDR3 DNA reads TGTGCCAGCAGCAACAGGGTTGATACGCAGTATTTT. It is translated as CASSNRVDTQYF.

The rearrangement uses TRBV11-3 and TRBJ2-3; 7 bases line up with TRBD1. The CDR3 contains 14 residues. The germline CDR1 and CDR2 sequences are SGHNT and YENEEA. V shed 5 bases, J shed 5 bases, and the junction held 7 bases outside the gene matches. The CDR3 spells CASSLRQGKDTQYF. The DNA of the CDR3 is TGTGCCAGCAGCCTACGACAGGGTAAAGATACGCAGTATTTT.

The rearrangement joins TRBV5-1 to TRBJ2-7; D unclear. Germline V gene data show CDR1 as SGHRS and CDR2 as YFSETQ. The length of the CDR3 is 12 residues. Trimming stripped 4 bases from V and 6 bases from J, with 11 bases between. The CDR3 is CASSMNSREQYF. Written as DNA, the CDR3 is TGCGCCAGCAGCATGAATTCACGCGAGCAGTACTTC.

This clone was detected once. This rearrangement joins TRBV3-1 (or the pseudogene TRBV3-2) to TRBJ2-2; 8 bases are shared with TRBD1. J gave up 1 base and V 1 base, and 11 bases lay outside the gene matches. This CDR3 spans 19 amino acids. Germline V gives CDR1 LGHDT, CDR2 YNNKEL (reference sequence). DNA for the CDR3: TGTGCCAGCAGCCAAGGCTACAGGGGGAACCCACAGAACACCGGGGAGCTGTTTTTT. This translates into CASSQGYRGNPQNTGELFF.

This chain links TRBV10-3 with TRBJ1-6, with 7 bases fitting TRBD1. The CDR3 is 15 residues long. The V segment lost 1 base and the J segment 7 bases; nucleotides outside the gene matches: 4. Germline V lookup: CDR1 ENHRY, CDR2 SYGVKD. The CDR3 loop reads CAISEYGTANSPLHF. The CDR3 DNA reads TGTGCCATCAGTGAGTATGGGACAGCAAATTCACCCCTCCACTTT.

V gene TRBV19 combines with J gene TRBJ2-5; TRBD1 matches 9 bases. After removal of 5 bases from V and 5 bases from J, the junction contained 9 bases not matched to a gene. The CDR3 is 15 amino acids. In germline, CDR1 is LNHDA, CDR2 SQIVND (reference sequence). The CDR3 here is CASSGEDRGWETQYF. CDR3 sequence (DNA): TGTGCCAGTAGTGGCGAGGACAGGGGTTGGGAGACCCAGTACTTC.

A remark on this clone: This CDR3 is also generated by other DNA sequences in the sample. This rearrangement joins TRBV18 to TRBJ1-2, with 10 bases that match TRBD1. With 3 bases clipped from V and 3 bases from J, the junction kept 10 bases outside the gene matches. Germline V gene data show CDR1 as KGHSH and CDR2 as LQKENI. The CDR3 runs to 17 residues. CDR3 in DNA: TGTGCCAGCTCACCCACCCGGGACAGGGGAAGGGACTATGGCTACACCTTC. It encodes CASSPTRDRGRDYGYTF. Together with reference TRBV18 and TRBJ1-2, the CDR3 gives the full variable domain: NAGVMQNPRHLVRRRGQEARLRCSPMKGHSHVYWYRQLPEEGLKFMVYLQKENIIDESGMPKERFSAEFPKEGPSILRIQQVVRGDSAAYFCASSPTRDRGRDYGYTFGSGTRLTVV.

The rearrangement uses TRBV3-1 (or the pseudogene TRBV3-2) and TRBJ1-1; TRBD1 is a possible D gene (5 bases). The CDR3 extends over 12 amino acids. The germline V gene encodes CDR1 LGHDT and CDR2 YNNKEL (reference sequence). Trimming removed 6 bases at V and 2 bases at J, with 7 bases between. CDR3 residues: CASRGTNTEAFF. Written as DNA, the CDR3 is TGTGCCAGCAGGGGGACCAACACTGAAGCTTTCTTT.

The rearrangement joins TRBV20-1 to TRBJ2-5, with a possible D match to TRBD2 (5 bases). CDR1 DFQATT and CDR2 SNEGSKA come from the germline V gene (reference sequence). Trimming stripped 3 bases from V and 5 bases from J, with 13 bases between. The CDR3 length is 13 residues. As DNA, the CDR3 is TGCAGTGCTAGTACTAGACCCCCTGAGACCCAGTACTTC. Its translation is CSASTRPPETQYF.

V and J are TRBV7-9 and TRBJ2-7; maybe TRBD2 (6 bases). There are 14 residues in the CDR3. Germline CDR1 reads SEHNR; CDR2 reads FQNEAQ (reference sequence). V dropped 2 bases and J dropped 6 bases, with 14 bases sitting between them. The DNA for the CDR3 is TGTGCCAGCAGCTTATTTGGGGGGTCCGCCGAGCAGTACTTC. Its translation is CASSLFGGSAEQYF.

The chain recombines TRBV6-2 or TRBV6-3 with TRBJ2-5; 7 bases are a match to TRBD2. CDR1 MNHEY and CDR2 SVGEGT come from the germline V gene. The CDR3 is 17 amino acids. J was trimmed by 2 bases and V by 1 base; bases with no gene match: 10. This CDR3 reads CASSYFGSGRGQETQYF. The CDR3 coding sequence is TGTGCCAGCAGTTACTTTGGCTCTGGGCGGGGGCAAGAGACCCAGTACTTC.

The chain is built from TRBV6-1 and TRBJ2-3, with 7 bases matching TRBD1. This CDR3 region has 15 residues. J gave up 5 bases and V 2 bases, and 7 bases lay outside the gene matches. Germline V CDR1 and CDR2: MNHNS, SASEGT. DNA for the CDR3: TGTGCCAGCAGTGAATCAGGTGACAGGGAAGATACGCAGTATTTT. Protein: CASSESGDREDTQYF.

The chain joins TRBV3-1 (or the pseudogene TRBV3-2) to TRBJ1-4, with 9 bases aligning to TRBD1. V shed 4 bases and J 7 bases; nucleotides not matched to a gene: 16. Germline V gene data show CDR1 as LGHDT and CDR2 as YNNKEL (reference sequence). The CDR3 loop spans 18 amino acids. The CDR3 loop reads CASSPFWTGVGTREKLFF. CDR3 in DNA: TGTGCCAGCAGCCCGTTCTGGACAGGGGTGGGGACACGTGAAAAACTGTTTTTT.

The chain has TRBV28 and TRBJ2-1; D gene uncertain. V gave up 2 bases and J gave up 4 bases, with 12 bases separating them. Germline V gene sequence: CDR1 MDHEN, CDR2 SYDVKM. The CDR3 is made up of 15 amino acids. The CDR3 region has the DNA TGTGCCAGCAGTTTACCCCAAGCCGGATACAATGAGCAGTTCTTC. Protein: CASSLPQAGYNEQFF. Full variable domain (outside the CDR3, taken from reference TRBV28 and TRBJ2-1): DVKVTQSSRYLVKRTGEKVFLECVQDMDHENMFWYRQDPGLGLRLIYFSYDVKMKEKGDIPEGYSVSREKKERFSLILESASTNQTSMYLCASSLPQAGYNEQFFGPGTRLTVL.

V and J are TRBV6-5 and TRBJ2-7; TRBD1 agrees at 7 bases. Germline V gene lookup returns CDR1 MNHEY and CDR2 SVGAGI. J was trimmed by 1 base and V by 6 bases; bases with no gene match: 6. This CDR3 spans 14 amino acids. The CDR3 reads CASRRTGVSYEQYF. Here the CDR3 DNA reads TGTGCCAGCAGACGCACAGGGGTTTCCTACGAGCAGTACTTC.

In DNA, the CDR3 is TGCGCCAGCAGCACGGGACAGGCACTCCGCTCTGGGGCCAACGTCCTGACTTTC. This gives the protein CASSTGQALRSGANVLTF. The genes are TRBV5-1 and TRBJ2-6, with 8 nucleotides matching TRBD1. V was clipped by 4 bases and J by 0 bases; unmatched bases: 9. CDR1 is SGHRS and CDR2 is YFSETQ in the germline V gene. This CDR3 has 18 amino acids.

The chain joins TRBV6-4 to TRBJ2-1; D uncertain. V lost 2 bases to trimming and J lost 3 bases, with 14 bases between them. The V gene's germline CDR1 is MRHNA and CDR2 SNTAGT. CDR3 length: 16 amino acids. Here the CDR3 DNA reads TGTGCCAGCAGTGACAATATGGGGTTCAGCTACAATGAGCAGTTCTTC. Translating it yields CASSDNMGFSYNEQFF.

The chain couples TRBV7-9 to TRBJ1-2, with TRBD1 matching over 9 bases. The germline CDR1 and CDR2 sequences are SEHNR and FQNEAQ (reference sequence). The trim removed 5 bases at V and 7 bases at J, leaving 5 bases unmatched. The CDR3 has 13 amino acids. CDR3 amino acids: CASSPGTGIGYTF. Here the CDR3 DNA reads TGTGCCAGCAGCCCAGGGACAGGGATTGGCTACACCTTC.